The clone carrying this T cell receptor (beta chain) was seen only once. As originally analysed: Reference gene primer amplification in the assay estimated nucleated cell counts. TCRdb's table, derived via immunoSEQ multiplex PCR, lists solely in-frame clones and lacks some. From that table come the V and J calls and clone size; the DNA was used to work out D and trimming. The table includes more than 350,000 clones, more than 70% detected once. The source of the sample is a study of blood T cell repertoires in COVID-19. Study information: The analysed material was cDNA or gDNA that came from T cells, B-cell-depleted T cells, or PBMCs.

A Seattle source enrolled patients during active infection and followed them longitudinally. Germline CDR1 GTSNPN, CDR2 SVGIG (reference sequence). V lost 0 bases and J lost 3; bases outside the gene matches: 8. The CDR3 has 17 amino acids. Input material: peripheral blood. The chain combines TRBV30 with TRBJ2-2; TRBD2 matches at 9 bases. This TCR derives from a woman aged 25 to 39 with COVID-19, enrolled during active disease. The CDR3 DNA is TGTGCCTGGAGTGTACCAGCGGGAGGCGGTGACACCGGGGAGCTGTTTTTT. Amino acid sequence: CAWSVPAGGGDTGELFF. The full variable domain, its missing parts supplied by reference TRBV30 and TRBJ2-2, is SQTIHQWPATLVQPVGSPLSLECTVEGTSNPNLYWYRQAAGRGLQLLFYSVGIGQISSEVPQNLSASRPQDRQFILSSKKLLLSDSGFYLCAWSVPAGGGDTGELFFGEGSRLTVL.